A selection of T cell receptor beta chains follows, all from one sample in a study of T cell changes during pregnancy in multiple sclerosis. Clones were read by immunoSEQ multiplex PCR, and TCRdb kept only the in-frame ones, dropping some. The profile covers some 120,000 clones, with around 90% appearing a single time and more than 1.5% taken by the ten largest. The sequencing here drew on peripheral blood, taken in the third trimester of pregnancy. These receptors all come from a female donor with multiple sclerosis, enrolled in a pregnancy study. Each CDR3 is given with its conserved first and last residue. D genes are given only for firm matches. Expanded clones are given a class, and other clones once, few, many or no size at all.

j_call | d_call | clone_size | v_call | cdr3_nt | cdr3_aa
TRBJ2-2 | NA | NA | TRBV18 | TGTGCCAGCTCACCTCAGGGAAGCACCGGGGAGCTGTTTTTT | CASSPQGSTGELFF
TRBJ2-7 | TRBD1 | NA | TRBV29-1 | TGCAGCGTTGAAGGAAACCCGGACAGGGGACCCTCCGAGCAGTACTTC | CSVEGNPDRGPSEQYF
TRBJ2-3 | NA | NA | TRBV14 | TGTGCCAGCAGCAAGGGGCTGAGCACAGATACGCAGTATTTT | CASSKGLSTDTQYF
TRBJ1-2 | TRBD1 | NA | TRBV28 | TGTGCCAGCAACCTGGACAGGGTATCTAACTATGGCTACACCTTC | CASNLDRVSNYGYTF
TRBJ2-3 | NA | NA | TRBV4-1 | TGCGCCAGCAGCCAAGTAGAACGTAGCACAGATACGCAGTATTTT | CASSQVERSTDTQYF
TRBJ2-7 | TRBD1 | NA | TRBV18 | TGTGCCAGCTCTTACAAGGGGGCGCCTGTCGAGCAGTACTTC | CASSYKGAPVEQYF
TRBJ2-7 | NA | NA | TRBV5-1 | TGCGCCAGCAGCTTCCAGACTCGGTCGACCTACGAGCAGTACTTC | CASSFQTRSTYEQYF
TRBJ2-2 | NA | NA | TRBV28 | TGTGCCAGCAGTGGACAGGAGGGCGGGGAGCTGTTTTTT | CASSGQEGGELFF
TRBJ2-1 | NA | once | TRBV7-9 | TGTGCCAGCAGCTTAGGAGCGGGCAATGAGCAGTTCTTC | CASSLGAGNEQFF
TRBJ2-1 | NA | NA | TRBV6-6 | TGTGCCAGCAGTATCTTGGGCAGGGGTGACAATGAGCAGTTCTTC | CASSILGRGDNEQFF
TRBJ2-3 | TRBD1 | NA | TRBV10-1 | TGCGCCAGCAGCCACGGGGACAGGAGGCCCACAGATACGCAGTATTTT | CASSHGDRRPTDTQYF
TRBJ2-1 | NA | NA | TRBV10-2 | TGCGCCAGCTGGGACAAAGCCAATGAGCAGTTCTTC | CASWDKANEQFF
TRBJ1-5 | NA | NA | TRBV6-6 | TGTGCCAGCAGGTCGAAGCGGGAATTGGACAATCAGCCCCAGCATTTT | CASRSKRELDNQPQHF